The source of this T cell receptor (beta chain) is a study of CD8 T cells in Susac syndrome. On this clonotype: The antigen is undetermined.

CDR3 length equals 16 residues. Between the trimmed V and J ends, which lost 4 bases and 6 bases, there was a span of 23 bases. Germline-derived CDR1 and CDR2 are GTSNPN and SVGIG (reference sequence). Study results and caveats: As the study acknowledged, the number of individuals who were part of its TCR sequencing and HLA analysis was relatively small.

After extraction with the RNeasy kit, roughly 0.5 to 1 ug of the RNA was reverse transcribed using random hexamers. Multiplex PCR with immunoSEQ amplified the TCR beta CDR3 across 54 Vbeta and 13 Jbeta. MiXCR, run by TCRdb on the immunoSEQ multiplex PCR reads, gives a single entry per CDR3 protein. The sample holds about 200,000 distinct CDR3 sequences; approximately 96% are singletons and the top ten take approximately 0.088%. The receptor comes from a human donor with multiple sclerosis. Specimen: CD4+ T cells from PBMCs. V and J are TRBV30 and TRBJ2-3, with D perhaps matching TRBD1 (7 bases). The CDR3 here is CAWTMDRLGGSDTQYF. CDR3 sequence (DNA): TGTGCCTGGACTATGGACAGGCTTGGGGGGTCCGATACGCAGTATTTT.